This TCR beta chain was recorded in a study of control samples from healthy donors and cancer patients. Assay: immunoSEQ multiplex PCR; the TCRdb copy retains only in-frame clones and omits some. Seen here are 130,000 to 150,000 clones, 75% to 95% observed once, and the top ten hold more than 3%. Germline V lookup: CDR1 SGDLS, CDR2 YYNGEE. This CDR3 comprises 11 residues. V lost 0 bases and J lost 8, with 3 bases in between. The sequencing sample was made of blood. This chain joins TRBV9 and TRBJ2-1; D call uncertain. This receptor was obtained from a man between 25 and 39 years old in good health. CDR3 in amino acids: CASSVDDEQFF. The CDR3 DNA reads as TGTGCCAGCAGCGTAGACGATGAGCAGTTCTTC. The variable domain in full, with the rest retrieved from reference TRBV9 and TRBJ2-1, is DSGVTQTPKHLITATGQRVTLRCSPRSGDLSVYWYQQSLDQGLQFLIQYYNGEERAKGNILERFSAQQFPDLHSELNLSSLELGDSALYFCASSVDDEQFFGPGTRLTVL.